The entry below describes one T cell receptor beta chain. Its target antigen remains unknown. Base qualities are missing; no much larger clone stands one base away. These data originate in a study of response to subunit inactivated influenza vaccine (dated by TCRdb to the late 2010s). Looking at the study overall: To follow how T cells responded to a trivalent subunit inactivated influenza vaccine, the researchers relied on deep quantitative profiling of the T cell receptor repertoire. Overall study results and their limits: It was suggested by the authors that each seasonal influenza vaccination may recruit only a limited number of new T cells.

The CDR3 contains 16 residues, cysteine and phenylalanine counted. Solely the CDR3 DNA is kept, with 48 bases framed from the first base. V has 0 bases trimmed and J has 6 bases trimmed; junction bases matching no gene number 10. CDR1 and CDR2 are drawn from the germline V gene (reference sequence): DFQATT, SNEGSKA. The library was built by means of RT-PCR. Instrument used: Illumina HiSeq 2500. TCRdb itself trimmed the public reads at Q25 with fastp, ran MiXCR and retained productive beta chains. Each entry merges the rows of one CDR3 protein and shows their most common DNA and genes. For this sample the table gives around 750,000 distinct CDR3 sequences, of which around 20% were detected only once. Of the sample, about 9.4% falls within the top ten clones.

This TCR derives from a man in his fifties who received an inactivated influenza vaccine. Donor details come from another sample of the same person, matched by shared clones. Sequenced here: PBMCs from blood, sampled 5 days after vaccination. The rearranged segments are TRBV20-1 and TRBJ1-5; TRBD1 fits 8 bases in the junction. The CDR3 protein: CSARDSVGQGGQPQHF. The nucleotides are TGCAGTGCTAGAGATTCGGTCGGACAGGGAGGTCAGCCCCAGCATTTT.